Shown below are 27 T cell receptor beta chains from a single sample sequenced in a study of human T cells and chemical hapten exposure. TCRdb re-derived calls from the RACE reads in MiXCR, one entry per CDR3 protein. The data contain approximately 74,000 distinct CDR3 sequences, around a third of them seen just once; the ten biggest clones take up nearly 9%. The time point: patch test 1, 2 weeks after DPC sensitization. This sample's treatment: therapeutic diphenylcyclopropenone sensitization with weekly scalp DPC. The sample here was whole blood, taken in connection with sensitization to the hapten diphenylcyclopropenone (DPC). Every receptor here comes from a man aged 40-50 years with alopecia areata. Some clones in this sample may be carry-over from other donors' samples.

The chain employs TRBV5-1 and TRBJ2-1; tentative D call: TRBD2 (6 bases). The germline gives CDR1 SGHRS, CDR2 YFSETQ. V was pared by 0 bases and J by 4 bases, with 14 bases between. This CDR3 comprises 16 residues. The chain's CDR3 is CASSLGGGIKYNEQFF. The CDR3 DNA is TGCGCCAGCAGCTTGGGGGGCGGGATTAAGTACAATGAGCAGTTCTTC.

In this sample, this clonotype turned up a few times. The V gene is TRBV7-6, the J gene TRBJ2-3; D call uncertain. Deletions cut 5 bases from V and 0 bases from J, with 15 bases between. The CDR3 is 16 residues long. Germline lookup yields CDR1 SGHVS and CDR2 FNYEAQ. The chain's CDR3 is CASSRLVADSTDTQYF. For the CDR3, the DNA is TGTGCCAGCAGCCGTCTGGTAGCAGATAGCACAGATACGCAGTATTTT.

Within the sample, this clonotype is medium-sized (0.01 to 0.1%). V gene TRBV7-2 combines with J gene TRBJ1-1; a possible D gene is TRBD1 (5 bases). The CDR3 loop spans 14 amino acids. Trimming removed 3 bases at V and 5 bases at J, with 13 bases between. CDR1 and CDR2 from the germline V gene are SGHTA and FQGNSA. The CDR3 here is CASSLSGDLTEAFF. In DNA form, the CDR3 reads TGTGCCAGCAGCTTGTCGGGGGATTTGACTGAAGCTTTCTTT.

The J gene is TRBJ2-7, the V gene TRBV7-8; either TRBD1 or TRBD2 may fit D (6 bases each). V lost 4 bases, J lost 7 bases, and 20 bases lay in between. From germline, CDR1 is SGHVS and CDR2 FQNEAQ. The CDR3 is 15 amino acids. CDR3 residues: CASSSYRDWTREQYF. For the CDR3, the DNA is TGTGCCAGCAGCTCCTACAGGGACTGGACGCGTGAGCAGTACTTC.

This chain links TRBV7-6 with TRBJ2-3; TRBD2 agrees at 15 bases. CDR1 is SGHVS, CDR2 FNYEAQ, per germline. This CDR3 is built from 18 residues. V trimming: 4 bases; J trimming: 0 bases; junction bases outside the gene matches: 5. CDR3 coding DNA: TGTGCCAGCAGCTCCGGACTAGCGGGAGGGCCTAGCACAGATACGCAGTATTTT. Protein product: CASSSGLAGGPSTDTQYF.

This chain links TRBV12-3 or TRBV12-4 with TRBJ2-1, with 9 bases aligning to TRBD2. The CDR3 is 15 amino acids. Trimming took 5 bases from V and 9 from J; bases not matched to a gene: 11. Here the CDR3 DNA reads TGTGCCAGCAGTCCTATAGCGGGAGTGAGGAGTGAGCAGTTCTTC. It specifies CASSPIAGVRSEQFF.

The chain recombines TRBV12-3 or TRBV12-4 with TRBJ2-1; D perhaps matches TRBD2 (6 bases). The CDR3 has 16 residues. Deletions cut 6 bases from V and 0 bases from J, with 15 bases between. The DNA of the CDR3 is TGTGCCAGCAGCCCCCTCGGGGGTCTCTCCTACAATGAGCAGTTCTTC. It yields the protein CASSPLGGLSYNEQFF.

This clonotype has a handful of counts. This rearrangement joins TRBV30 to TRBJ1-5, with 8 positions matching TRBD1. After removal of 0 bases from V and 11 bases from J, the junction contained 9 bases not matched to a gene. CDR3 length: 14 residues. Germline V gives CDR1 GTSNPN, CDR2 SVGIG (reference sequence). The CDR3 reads CAWSVRGQGATQHF. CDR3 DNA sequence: TGTGCCTGGAGTGTAAGAGGACAGGGTGCGACCCAGCATTTT.

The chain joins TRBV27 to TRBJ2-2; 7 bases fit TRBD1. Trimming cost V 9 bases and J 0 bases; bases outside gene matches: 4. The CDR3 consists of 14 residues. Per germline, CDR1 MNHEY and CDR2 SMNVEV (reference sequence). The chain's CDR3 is CASNRGPNTGELFF. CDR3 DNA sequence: TGTGCCAGTAACAGGGGACCGAACACCGGGGAGCTGTTTTTT.

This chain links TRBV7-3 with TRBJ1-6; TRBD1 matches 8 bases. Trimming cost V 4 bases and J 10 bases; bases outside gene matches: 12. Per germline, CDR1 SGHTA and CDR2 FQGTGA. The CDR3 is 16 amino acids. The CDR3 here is CASSSRGQGSRSPLHF. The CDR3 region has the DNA TGTGCCAGCAGCTCCAGAGGACAGGGCAGTCGCTCACCCCTCCACTTT.

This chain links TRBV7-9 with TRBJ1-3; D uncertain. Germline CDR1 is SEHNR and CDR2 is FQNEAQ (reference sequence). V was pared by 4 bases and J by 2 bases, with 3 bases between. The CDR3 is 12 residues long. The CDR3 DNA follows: TGTGCCAGCAGCTCCCCTGGAAACACCATATATTTT. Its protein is CASSSPGNTIYF.

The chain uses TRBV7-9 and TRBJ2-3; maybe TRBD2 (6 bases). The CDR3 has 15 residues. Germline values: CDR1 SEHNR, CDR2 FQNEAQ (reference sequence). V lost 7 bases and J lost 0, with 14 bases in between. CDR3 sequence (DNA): TGTGCCAGCACACCAGGGAGCGGGAGCACAGATACGCAGTATTTT. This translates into CASTPGSGSTDTQYF.

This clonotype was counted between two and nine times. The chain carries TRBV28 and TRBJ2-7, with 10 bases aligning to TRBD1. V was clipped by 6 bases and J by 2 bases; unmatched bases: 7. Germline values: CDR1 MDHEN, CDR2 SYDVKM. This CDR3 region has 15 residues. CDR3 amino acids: CASRAPGTGAYEQYF. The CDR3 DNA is TGTGCCAGCAGAGCCCCCGGGACAGGGGCCTACGAGCAGTACTTC.

CDR3 sequence: CATSRSGGAGANVLTF. CDR3 nucleotides: TGTGCCACCAGCAGAAGTGGGGGTGCTGGGGCCAACGTCCTGACTTTC. The chain links TRBV15 to TRBJ2-6; D may correspond to TRBD1 or TRBD2 (5 bases each). The CDR3 covers 16 residues. Per germline, CDR1 LNHNV and CDR2 YYDKDF (reference sequence). Trimming took 2 bases from V and 2 from J, leaving 10 bases between them. Drawing the rest from reference TRBV15 and TRBJ2-6, the complete variable domain is DAMVIQNPRYQVTQFGKPVTLSCSQTLNHNVMYWYQQKSSQAPKLLFHYYDKDFNNEADTPDNFQSRRPNTSFCFLDIRSPGLGDTAMYLCATSRSGGAGANVLTFGAGSRLTVL.

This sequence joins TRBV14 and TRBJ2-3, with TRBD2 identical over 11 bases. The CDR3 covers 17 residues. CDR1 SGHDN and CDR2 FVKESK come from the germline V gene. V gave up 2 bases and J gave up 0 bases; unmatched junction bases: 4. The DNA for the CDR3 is TGTGCCAGCAGCCAATGGACTAGCGGGTCTAGCACAGATACGCAGTATTTT. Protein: CASSQWTSGSSTDTQYF.

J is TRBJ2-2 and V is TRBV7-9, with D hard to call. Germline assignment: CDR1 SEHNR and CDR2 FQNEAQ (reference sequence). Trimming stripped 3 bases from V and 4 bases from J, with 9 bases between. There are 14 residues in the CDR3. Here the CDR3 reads CASSLDGVTGELFF. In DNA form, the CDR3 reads TGTGCCAGCAGCTTGGATGGGGTCACCGGGGAGCTGTTTTTT. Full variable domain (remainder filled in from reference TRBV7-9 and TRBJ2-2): DTGVSQNPRHKITKRGQNVTFRCDPISEHNRLYWYRQTLGQGPEFLTYFQNEAQLEKSRLLSDRFSAERPKGSFSTLEIQRTEQGDSAMYLCASSLDGVTGELFFGEGSRLTVL.

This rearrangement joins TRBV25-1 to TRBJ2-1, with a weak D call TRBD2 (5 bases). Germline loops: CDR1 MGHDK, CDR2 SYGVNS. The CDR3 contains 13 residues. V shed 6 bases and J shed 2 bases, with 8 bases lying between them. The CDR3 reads CASREETYNEQFF. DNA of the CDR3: TGTGCCAGCAGGGAGGAAACCTACAATGAGCAGTTCTTC. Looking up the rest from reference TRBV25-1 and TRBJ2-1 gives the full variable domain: EADIYQTPRYLVIGTGKKITLECSQTMGHDKMYWYQQDPGMELHLIHYSYGVNSTEKGDLSSESTVSRIRTEHFPLTLESARPSHTSQYLCASREETYNEQFFGPGTRLTVL.

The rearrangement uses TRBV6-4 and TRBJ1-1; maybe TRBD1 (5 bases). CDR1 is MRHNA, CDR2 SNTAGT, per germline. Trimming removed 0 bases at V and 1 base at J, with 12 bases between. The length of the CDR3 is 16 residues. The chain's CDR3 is CASSDSEEGPNTEAFF. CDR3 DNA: TGTGCCAGCAGTGACTCAGAGGAGGGGCCGAACACTGAAGCTTTCTTT.

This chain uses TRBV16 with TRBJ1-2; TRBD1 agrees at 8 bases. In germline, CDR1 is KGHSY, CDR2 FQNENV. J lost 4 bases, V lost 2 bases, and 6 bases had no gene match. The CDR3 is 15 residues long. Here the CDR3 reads CASSQGPGGAYGYTF. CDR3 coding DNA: TGTGCCAGCAGCCAAGGGCCAGGGGGCGCCTATGGCTACACCTTC.

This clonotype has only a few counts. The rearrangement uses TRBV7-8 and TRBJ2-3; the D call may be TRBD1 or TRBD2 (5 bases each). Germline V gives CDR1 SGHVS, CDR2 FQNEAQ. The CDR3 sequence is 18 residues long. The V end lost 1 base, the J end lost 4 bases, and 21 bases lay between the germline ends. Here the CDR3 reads CASSLGPPGLPRPDTQYF. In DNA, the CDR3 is TGTGCCAGCAGCTTAGGACCACCGGGGCTTCCGAGGCCAGATACGCAGTATTTT.

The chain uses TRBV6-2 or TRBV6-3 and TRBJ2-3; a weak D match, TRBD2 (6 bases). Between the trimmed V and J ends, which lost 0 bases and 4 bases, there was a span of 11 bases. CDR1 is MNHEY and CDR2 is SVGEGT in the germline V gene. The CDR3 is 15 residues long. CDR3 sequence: CASSYSMAGPDTQYF. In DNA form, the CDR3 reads TGTGCCAGCAGTTACTCGATGGCGGGACCAGATACGCAGTATTTT.

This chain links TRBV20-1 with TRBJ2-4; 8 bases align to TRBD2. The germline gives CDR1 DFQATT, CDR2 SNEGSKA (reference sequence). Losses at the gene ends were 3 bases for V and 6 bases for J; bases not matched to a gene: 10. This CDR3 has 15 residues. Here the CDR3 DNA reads TGCAGTGCTAGGAAACCGGGACTAGTTCCAAACATTCAGTACTTC. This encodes CSARKPGLVPNIQYF.

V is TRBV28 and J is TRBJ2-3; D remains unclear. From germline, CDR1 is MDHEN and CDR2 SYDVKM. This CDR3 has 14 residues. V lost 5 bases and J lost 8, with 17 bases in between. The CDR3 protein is CASSRQALLGTQYF. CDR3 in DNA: TGTGCCAGCAGTCGGCAAGCGCTTTTGGGTACGCAGTATTTT.

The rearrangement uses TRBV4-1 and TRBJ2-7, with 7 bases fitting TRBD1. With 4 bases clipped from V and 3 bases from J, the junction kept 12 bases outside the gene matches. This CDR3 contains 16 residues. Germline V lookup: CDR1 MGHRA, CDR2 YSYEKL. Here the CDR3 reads CASSPAGTALLYEQYF. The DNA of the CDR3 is TGCGCCAGCAGCCCGGCTGGGACAGCGCTTCTCTACGAGCAGTACTTC.

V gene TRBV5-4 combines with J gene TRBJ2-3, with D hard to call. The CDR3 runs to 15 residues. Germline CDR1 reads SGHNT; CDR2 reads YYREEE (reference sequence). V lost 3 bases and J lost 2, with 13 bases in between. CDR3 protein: CASSWATGPTDTQYF. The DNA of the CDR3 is TGTGCCAGCAGCTGGGCTACCGGGCCCACAGATACGCAGTATTTT.

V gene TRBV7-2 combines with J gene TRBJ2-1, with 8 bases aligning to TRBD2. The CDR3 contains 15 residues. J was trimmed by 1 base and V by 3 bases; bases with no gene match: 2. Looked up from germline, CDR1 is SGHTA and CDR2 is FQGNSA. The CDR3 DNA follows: TGTGCCAGCAGCTTGGGACTAGGATCCTACAATGAGCAGTTCTTC. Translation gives CASSLGLGSYNEQFF.

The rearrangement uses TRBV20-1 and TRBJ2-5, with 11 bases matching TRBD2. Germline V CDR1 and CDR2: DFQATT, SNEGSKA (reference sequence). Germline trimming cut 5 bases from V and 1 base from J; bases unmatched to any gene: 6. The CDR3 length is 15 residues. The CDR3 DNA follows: TGCAGTGCTCCTGGACTAGCGGGCCGCCAAGAGACCCAGTACTTC. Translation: CSAPGLAGRQETQYF.